This TCR beta chain was observed in a study of blood T cells in healthy people across ages. This clonotype was picked up a small number of times. J was trimmed by 4 bases and V by 2 bases; bases with no gene match: 8. The CDR3 is made up of 16 amino acids. The germline V gene encodes CDR1 MNHEY and CDR2 SMNVEV (reference sequence). It was with a sample-barcoded 5' primer and a J-beta primer mix that a second PCR of about 6 to 12 cycles was run. There were at least 2.5 million CDR3-containing paired-end reads obtained from each sample. Using its own MiXCR run on the 5' RACE reads, TCRdb lists one record per CDR3 protein. The data show almost 550,000 distinct CDR3 sequences, with 24% seen just once and around 10% held by the top ten. The sample was also linked to a second study, of T cells of mothers and their children. As that report states: Related mother-child pairs showed slightly, non-significantly higher overlap than unrelated pairs. The authors identified no persistent microchimeric T cell clones.

The TCR sequence derives from a boy younger than 18 in good health. The genes are TRBV27 and TRBJ1-3; 7 nucleotides line up with TRBD1. The sample was blood. The CDR3 DNA is TGTGCCAGCAGTTTAGACAGGGCAATACTCGGAAACACCATATATTTT. Translating it yields CASSLDRAILGNTIYF.